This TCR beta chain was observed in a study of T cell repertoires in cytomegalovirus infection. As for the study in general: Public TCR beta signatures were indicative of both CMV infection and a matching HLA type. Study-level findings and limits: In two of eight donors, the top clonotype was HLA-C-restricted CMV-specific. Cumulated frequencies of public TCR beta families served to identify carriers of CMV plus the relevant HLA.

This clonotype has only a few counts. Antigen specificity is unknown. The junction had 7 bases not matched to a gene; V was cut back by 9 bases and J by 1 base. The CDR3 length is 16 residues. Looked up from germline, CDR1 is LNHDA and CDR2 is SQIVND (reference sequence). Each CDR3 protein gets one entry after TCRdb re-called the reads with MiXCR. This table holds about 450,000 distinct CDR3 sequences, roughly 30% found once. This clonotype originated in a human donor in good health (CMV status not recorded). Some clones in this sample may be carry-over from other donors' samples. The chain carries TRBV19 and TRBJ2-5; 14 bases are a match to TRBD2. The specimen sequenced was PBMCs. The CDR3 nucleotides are TGTGCCAGCGGGACTAGCGGGGGCCCGCTCCAAGAGACCCAGTACTTC. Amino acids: CASGTSGGPLQETQYF.